Listed below are T cell receptor beta chains from one sample, sequenced in a study of blood T cell repertoires in COVID-19. Produced via immunoSEQ multiplex PCR; TCRdb's table is partial and in-frame only. The data contain about 150,000 clones, roughly 90% of them singletons. The sequenced sample consisted of peripheral blood. Receptors were obtained from a man aged 55-75 years with acute or convalescent COVID-19. Both conserved end residues are part of each CDR3. The order of the fields is clone size, D gene, J gene, V gene, CDR3 protein, CDR3 DNA. D genes are given only for firm matches. Not all rows give a size; the values are once, few, many and, for expanded clones, a class.

>NA|NA|TRBJ2-7|TRBV19
CASSPGGHFQGEQYF
TGTGCCAGTAGCCCGGGGGGACACTTCCAGGGGGAGCAGTACTTC
>NA|NA|TRBJ1-3|TRBV7-9
CASSLADGLSGNTIYF
TGTGCCAGCAGCTTAGCCGACGGACTCTCTGGAAACACCATATATTTT
>NA|TRBD1|TRBJ2-3|TRBV3-1/TRBV3-2
CASSFRQGKDTQYF
TGTGCCAGCAGTTTCCGACAGGGAAAAGATACGCAGTATTTT
>NA|TRBD1|TRBJ2-1|TRBV7-8
CASSNRDRGRGNEQFF
TGTGCCAGCAGCAACCGAGACAGGGGGCGAGGGAATGAGCAGTTCTTC
>NA|TRBD1|TRBJ1-4|TRBV27
CASSSGQGWEKLFF
TGTGCCAGCAGTTCGGGACAGGGGTGGGAAAAACTGTTTTTT
>once|TRBD2|TRBJ2-7|TRBV29-1
CSVRAGTGGYEQYF
TGCAGCGTTCGCGCCGGGACGGGGGGCTACGAGCAGTACTTC
>NA|NA|TRBJ1-2|TRBV15
CATSRDPQNYGYTF
TGTGCCACCAGCAGAGATCCACAAAACTATGGCTACACCTTC
>NA|NA|TRBJ1-3|TRBV7-9
CASRNRVPSGNTIYF
TGTGCCAGCAGGAACAGGGTTCCGAGTGGAAACACCATATATTTT
>NA|NA|TRBJ1-2|TRBV4-2
CASSRDRDTVFPHAYGYTF
TGTGCCAGCAGCCGAGATCGGGATACAGTCTTCCCGCACGCGTATGGCTACACCTTC
>NA|TRBD2|TRBJ2-7|TRBV5-1
CASSRGLGSLYEQYF
TGCGCCAGCAGCCGGGGACTAGGAAGTCTCTACGAGCAGTACTTC
>NA|TRBD2|TRBJ2-5|TRBV27
CASSLIGGGHQETQYF
TGTGCCAGCAGTTTAATTGGCGGGGGACACCAAGAGACCCAGTACTTC
>NA|TRBD1|TRBJ2-7|TRBV6-5
CASPPGTGQREQYF
TGTGCCTCGCCTCCCGGGACAGGGCAAAGAGAGCAGTACTTC
>NA|NA|TRBJ1-2|TRBV5-8
CASSPRVDTF
TGTGCCAGCAGCCCCAGGGTTGACACCTTC
>NA|TRBD1|TRBJ1-1|TRBV30
CAWSPRTGDTEAFF
TGTGCCTGGAGTCCCAGAACAGGGGACACTGAAGCTTTCTTT
>NA|NA|TRBJ1-1|TRBV4-1
CASSPGSVNTEAFF
TGCGCCAGCAGCCCCGGGTCCGTTAACACTGAAGCTTTCTTT
>NA|NA|TRBJ2-2|TRBV18
CASSHGQTNTGELFF
TGTGCCAGCTCACACGGACAGACTAACACCGGGGAGCTGTTTTTT
>NA|NA|TRBJ1-1|TRBV19
CASLDRIEAFF
TGTGCCAGTCTGGACAGAATTGAAGCTTTCTTT
>once|NA|TRBJ2-3|TRBV19
CASSGQELVNTDTQYF
TGTGCCAGTAGTGGCCAGGAATTGGTGAACACAGATACGCAGTATTTT
>NA|TRBD2|TRBJ2-7|TRBV11-2
CATSTGGSYEQYF
TGTGCCACCTCTACGGGGGGCTCCTACGAGCAGTACTTC
>NA|NA|TRBJ1-3|TRBV2
CASSEGTAGNTIYF
TGTGCCAGCAGTGAAGGGACTGCTGGAAACACCATATATTTT
>NA|TRBD1|TRBJ1-2|TRBV29-1
CSAEGQPTYGYTF
TGCAGCGCCGAGGGACAGCCCACCTATGGCTACACCTTC
>NA|NA|TRBJ2-3|TRBV4-3
CASSLRASGTDTQYF
TGCGCCAGCAGCCTAAGGGCTAGCGGCACAGATACGCAGTATTTT
>few|NA|TRBJ2-2|TRBV13
CASSLRREDTGELFF
TGTGCCAGCAGCTTAAGGCGGGAAGACACCGGGGAGCTGTTTTTT
>once|NA|TRBJ1-1|TRBV2
CASSENPVEAFF
TGTGCCAGCAGTGAAAACCCAGTTGAAGCTTTCTTT
>NA|NA|TRBJ2-7|TRBV21-1
CASSKCAGPRYEQYF
TGTGCCAGCAGCAAATGTGCAGGGCCCCGCTACGAGCAGTACTTC
>NA|TRBD1|TRBJ2-1|TRBV7-2
CASKVYPGGAYGEQFF
TGTGCCAGCAAGGTATACCCAGGGGGCGCTTATGGTGAGCAGTTCTTC
>few|NA|TRBJ1-1|TRBV6-2/TRBV6-3
CASSYPLGGRDTEAFF
TGTGCCAGCAGTTACCCGCTTGGCGGGAGAGACACTGAAGCTTTCTTT
>NA|NA|TRBJ1-5|TRBV2
CASSDYGTSGNQPQHF
TGTGCCAGCAGTGACTATGGGACTTCGGGCAATCAGCCCCAGCATTTT
>NA|TRBD1|TRBJ2-3|TRBV24-1
CATSAVDRDTQYF
TGTGCCACCAGTGCTGTGGACAGGGATACGCAGTATTTT
>NA|TRBD2|TRBJ2-7|TRBV18
CASSPPTSGGRGEQYF
TGTGCCAGCTCACCACCGACTAGCGGGGGACGGGGGGAGCAGTACTTC
>NA|TRBD2|TRBJ2-3|TRBV2
CASRGRAGGTDTQYF
TGTGCCAGCAGGGGTAGAGCGGGAGGCACAGATACGCAGTATTTT
>NA|NA|TRBJ1-6|TRBV5-5
CASSVTQGIYNSPLHF
TGTGCCAGCAGCGTAACGCAGGGTATCTATAATTCACCCCTCCACTTT